Listed here are 22 T cell receptor beta chains from one sample, sequenced in a study of T cells in Graves' hyperthyroidism and ophthalmopathy. Amplification of TCR beta CDR3 regions used RNA as the template. When the TCR CDR3 underwent first-round RT-PCR, the HTBI primer set was used. Using its own MiXCR run on the multiplex PCR reads, TCRdb lists one record per CDR3 protein. Seen here are approximately 740,000 distinct CDR3 sequences, 12% to 15% observed once, and the top ten hold roughly a tenth. The specimen was blood. The receptor source for this set is a woman younger than 35 with Graves' hyperthyroidism.

This clonotype was counted a few times. This chain links TRBV10-3 with TRBJ1-1, with no clear D. Germline CDR1 is ENHRY and CDR2 is SYGVKD. This CDR3 contains 15 residues. V gave up 10 bases and J gave up 1 base, with 19 bases separating them. CDR3 DNA: TGTGCCACCGGGAGCTCCGGTGGGTGGAACACTGAAGCTTTCTTT. It specifies CATGSSGGWNTEAFF.

In this sample, this clonotype turned up many times. V and J are TRBV11-1 and TRBJ2-3, with D unclear. Germline assignment: CDR1 SGHAT and CDR2 FQDESV (reference sequence). The CDR3 loop spans 16 amino acids. V was trimmed by 3 bases and J by 2 bases, leaving 15 bases between them. The chain's CDR3 is CASSLPPGSATDTQYF. For the CDR3, the DNA is TGTGCCAGCAGCTTGCCTCCGGGCAGCGCCACAGATACGCAGTATTTT.

Turning to this clonotype: Being one base from a much bigger clone, this may be a read error. The genes are TRBV15 and TRBJ1-2; D not resolved. The germline V gene has CDR1 LNHNV and CDR2 YYDKDF (reference sequence). The length of the CDR3 is 15 residues. DNA of the CDR3: TGTGCCACCAGCGGAGATTACAGCGCAGGCTATGGCTACACCTTC. It codes for CATSGDYSAGYGYTF.

This clonotype was seen repeatedly, ten times or more. This chain links TRBV28 with TRBJ2-7; 7 nucleotides agree with TRBD1. This CDR3 region has 13 residues. Germline trimming cut 3 bases from V and 4 bases from J; bases unmatched to any gene: 3. Germline CDR1 is MDHEN and CDR2 is SYDVKM. CDR3 region: CASSLTGRYEQYF. CDR3 DNA: TGTGCCAGCAGTTTGACAGGGCGATACGAGCAGTACTTC. Drawing the rest from reference TRBV28 and TRBJ2-7, the complete variable domain is DVKVTQSSRYLVKRTGEKVFLECVQDMDHENMFWYRQDPGLGLRLIYFSYDVKMKEKGDIPEGYSVSREKKERFSLILESASTNQTSMYLCASSLTGRYEQYFGPGTRLTVT.

There are many counts of this clonotype. The J gene is TRBJ1-1, the V gene TRBV20-1; 7 nucleotides align to TRBD1. Germline CDR1 is DFQATT and CDR2 is SNEGSKA (reference sequence). The CDR3 is made up of 14 amino acids. The V segment lost 3 bases and the J segment 5 bases; nucleotides outside the gene matches: 9. This chain's CDR3 is CSASSTGRGTEAFF. CDR3 DNA sequence: TGCAGTGCTAGTTCGACAGGGAGGGGGACTGAAGCTTTCTTT.

This clonotype was detected ten times or more. The V and J genes are TRBV7-2 and TRBJ2-5; TRBD2 agrees at 9 bases. Germline lookup yields CDR1 SGHTA and CDR2 FQGNSA. This CDR3 spans 15 amino acids. The V and J ends lost 4 bases and 7 bases, in that order; junction bases with no gene match: 10. This CDR3 reads CASSSVFRRGGTQYF. Written as DNA, the CDR3 is TGTGCCAGCAGCTCCGTTTTTAGGCGGGGGGGGACCCAGTACTTC.

The table lists this clonotype with many counts. The chain has TRBV27 and TRBJ2-7, with 7 bases identical to TRBD2. The CDR3 extends over 13 amino acids. V lost 4 bases to trimming and J lost 10 bases; unmatched junction nucleotides: 10. From germline, CDR1 is MNHEY and CDR2 SMNVEV (reference sequence). The CDR3 DNA follows: TGTGCCAGCAGTTCGGGGACGCGGGAGAGTCAGTACTTC. It codes for CASSSGTRESQYF.

The chain is built from TRBV29-1 and TRBJ2-1, with D unresolved. The CDR3 length is 14 residues. V lost 3 bases to trimming and J lost 4 bases, with 13 bases between them. Germline V gives CDR1 SQVTM, CDR2 ANQGSEA. As DNA, the CDR3 is TGCAGCGTTGATAACCCGCGAAAGTACAATGAGCAGTTCTTC. Translated: CSVDNPRKYNEQFF.

This clonotype was recorded a few times. The V gene is TRBV19, the J gene TRBJ2-4; D possibly matches TRBD1 or TRBD2 (5 bases each). The V end was cut by 5 bases, the J end by 3 bases, with 17 bases between. The germline CDR1 and CDR2 sequences are LNHDA and SQIVND (reference sequence). The CDR3 is 16 amino acids. This CDR3 reads CASSLGEIGIKNIQYF. CDR3 in DNA: TGTGCCAGTAGTTTGGGGGAGATCGGAATCAAAAACATTCAGTACTTC.

A note on this clonotype: A read error may account for a junction end that differs from germline. The rearrangement links TRBV18 to TRBJ1-5; D call uncertain. Per germline, CDR1 KGHSH and CDR2 LQKENI. This CDR3 has 15 amino acids. CDR3 loop: CASSPGINSNQLQHF. DNA for the CDR3: TGTGCCAGCTCACCAGGCATTAATAGCAATCAGCTCCAGCATTTT.

This clonotype was counted a single time. V gene TRBV12-3 or TRBV12-4 combines with J gene TRBJ2-5; TRBD1 agrees at 9 bases. This CDR3 comprises 11 residues. The junction had 3 bases not matched to a gene; V was cut back by 3 bases and J by 13 bases. The CDR3 spells CASSFGDRAYF. DNA for the CDR3: TGTGCCAGCAGTTTCGGGGACAGGGCGTACTTC.

In this sample, this clonotype turned up many times. This sequence joins TRBV28 and TRBJ2-7, with D hard to call. With 6 bases removed from V and 6 bases from J, the gap between germline ends came to 12 bases. CDR3 size: 12 residues. Germline CDR1 is MDHEN and CDR2 is SYDVKM. This CDR3 reads CASSLGRIEQYF. For the CDR3, the DNA is TGTGCCAGCAGCCTAGGACGGATCGAGCAGTACTTC.

This clonotype was detected a few times. The CDR3 nucleotides read TGTGCCAGCAGTATGAGGACAGGAAATCAGCCCCAGCATTTT. Translating it yields CASSMRTGNQPQHF. The rearrangement uses TRBV12-3 or TRBV12-4 and TRBJ1-5; TRBD1 matches 7 bases. The CDR3 loop spans 14 amino acids. V lost 5 bases, J lost 4 bases, and 5 bases stayed unmatched.

The table lists this clonotype with a few counts. This sequence joins TRBV29-1 and TRBJ2-3; 7 positions match TRBD1. V lost 7 bases to trimming and J lost 0 bases; unmatched junction nucleotides: 10. The germline V gene has CDR1 SQVTM and CDR2 ANQGSEA. This CDR3 has 15 amino acids. CDR3 sequence (DNA): TGCAGCGCCAAGAGTGGGGGACAGAGCACAGATACGCAGTATTTT. Its protein product is CSAKSGGQSTDTQYF.

This clonotype has just a few counts. A much larger clonotype is one base distant, so this may be a read error. The genes are TRBV12-3 or TRBV12-4 and TRBJ2-1; the match to TRBD2 covers 8 bases. CDR3 length: 15 amino acids. CDR3 sequence reads: CASSSGTSGLNKQFF. CDR3 DNA sequence: TGTGCCAGCAGTTCCGGGACTAGTGGCCTCAATAAGCAGTTCTTC.

In its sample, this clonotype was seen many times. The chain couples TRBV4-1 to TRBJ1-1; D is undetermined. This CDR3 region has 11 residues. Germline V gene lookup returns CDR1 MGHRA and CDR2 YSYEKL. The V end lost 3 bases, the J end lost 8 bases, and 7 bases lay between the germline ends. CDR3 protein: CASSQGTEAFF. The CDR3 bases are TGCGCCAGCAGCCAGGGCACCGAAGCTTTCTTT.

The V and J genes are TRBV6-2 or TRBV6-3 and TRBJ1-5, with D possibly TRBD1 on 6 matching bases. Germline-derived CDR1 and CDR2 are MNHEY and SVGEGT. This CDR3 is 20 amino acids long. V shed 0 bases and J shed 0 bases, with 21 bases lying between them. The CDR3 here is CASSYSIRGAKFYSNQPQHF. The CDR3 bases are TGTGCCAGCAGTTACTCGATCCGGGGGGCAAAGTTCTATAGCAATCAGCCCCAGCATTTT.

The rearrangement joins TRBV6-1 to TRBJ2-2; 7 bases match TRBD2. Germline V gives CDR1 MNHNS, CDR2 SASEGT. The CDR3 extends over 17 amino acids. The J segment lost 2 bases and the V segment lost 6 bases, leaving 12 bases of the junction unmatched. CDR3 in amino acids: CASSSRTGGSNTGELFF. For the CDR3, the DNA is TGTGCCAGCAGCTCCCGGACTGGCGGGAGCAACACCGGGGAGCTGTTTTTT.

The genes are TRBV6-1 and TRBJ1-1; 10 nucleotides agree with TRBD1. V trimming: 7 bases; J trimming: 5 bases; junction bases outside the gene matches: 7. Germline V gives CDR1 MNHNS, CDR2 SASEGT. The CDR3 extends over 14 amino acids. CDR3 sequence (DNA): TGTGCCAGCACCCGACAGGGGGCAAAAACTGAAGCTTTCTTT. Its translation is CASTRQGAKTEAFF.

This clonotype has more than one count but fewer than ten. The chain links TRBV19 to TRBJ2-7; 10 positions agree with TRBD1. The CDR3 totals 14 residues. Germline trimming cut 6 bases from V and 5 bases from J; bases unmatched to any gene: 7. Germline V gene sequence: CDR1 LNHDA, CDR2 SQIVND (reference sequence). DNA of the CDR3: TGTGCCAGTAGGCGACAGGGGGCCACCGACGAGCAGTACTTC. This sequence encodes CASRRQGATDEQYF.

In its sample, this clonotype was seen many times. The V call is TRBV6-1, the J call TRBJ2-1, with 10 bases identical to TRBD2. The CDR3 sequence is 15 residues long. Germline V gene data show CDR1 as MNHNS and CDR2 as SASEGT. After removal of 8 bases from V and 6 bases from J, the junction contained 10 bases not matched to a gene. CDR3 amino acids: CASSSAGGGGNEQFF. DNA for the CDR3: TGTGCCAGCTCATCAGCGGGAGGGGGGGGCAATGAGCAGTTCTTC.

This clonotype was counted many times. The genes are TRBV7-9 and TRBJ1-3; D not certain. The V gene lost 1 base and the J gene lost 2 bases, with 9 bases spanning the gap. The CDR3 is made up of 15 amino acids. Germline V gene lookup returns CDR1 SEHNR and CDR2 FQNEAQ (reference sequence). As DNA, the CDR3 is TGTGCCAGCAGCTTAGTAGGAGGCCCTGGAAACACCATATATTTT. As protein: CASSLVGGPGNTIYF. The full variable domain, its missing parts supplied by reference TRBV7-9 and TRBJ1-3, is DTGVSQNPRHKITKRGQNVTFRCDPISEHNRLYWYRQTLGQGPEFLTYFQNEAQLEKSRLLSDRFSAERPKGSFSTLEIQRTEQGDSAMYLCASSLVGGPGNTIYFGEGSWLTVV.